This T cell receptor (beta chain) originates from a study of beta chain features in type 1 diabetes. Study-wide findings and caveats: A PCR bias possibly favoring shorter templates would apply equally to patients and controls. Shorter TCRB CDR3s, moderately but significantly so, marked every one of the four CD4+ subsets in Type 1 diabetes patients. Comparison showed that naive, central memory and Treg TCRB repertoires appeared more similar among patients than among healthy donors.

The germline gives CDR1 SQVTM, CDR2 ANQGSEA. The CDR3 totals 14 residues. J lost 4 bases, V lost 4 bases, and 4 bases had no gene match. In its sample, this clone was seen a few times. The antigen is unknown. The whole isolated RNA underwent reverse transcription, so sequencing captured expressed TCRB transcripts. Clones were sequenced by immunoSEQ multiplex PCR, and TCRdb holds only the in-frame ones, with some missing. The sample holds roughly 330,000 clones, roughly 13% seen once. Averaging around 110 mL, one heparinised blood draw was given by each donor. It was via CD45RO/CCR7/CD25/CD127/CD95/CD27 that CD4+ naive, central memory, regulatory and stem cell-like memory cells were sorted.

The sequenced material came from naive CD4+ T cells from blood. The chain has TRBV29-1 and TRBJ2-5; 12 bases fit TRBD2. The TCR was taken from a woman aged 18-30 years with type 1 diabetes. CDR3 coding DNA: TGCAGCGTTGCCGTGGGACTAGCGGGAGAGACCCAGTACTTC. It is translated as CSVAVGLAGETQYF.